Each of the 14 T cell receptor beta chains below was sequenced from the same sample in a study of regulatory T cells. Study-level findings and limits: Hydrophobic residues at CDR3 positions 6 and 7 were enriched in conventional CD4+ T cells of CD3G-deficient patients.

Amplification used 52 TRBV primers and 13 TRBJ primers. Using immunoSEQ multiplex PCR, the repertoire was profiled, and TCRdb retains in-frame clones only, with some absent. In the table there are 30,000 to 40,000 clones, 93% of which are singletons. Their target antigens are unknown. Source material: conventional CD4+ T cells sorted from blood. All receptors come from a child between 2 and 9 years old with CD3G deficiency.

This clone was counted a few times. The genes are TRBV28 and TRBJ2-7; perhaps TRBD2 as D (6 bases). The CDR3 spans 14 residues. The V gene's germline CDR1 is MDHEN and CDR2 SYDVKM. V was trimmed by 1 base and J by 5 bases, leaving 12 bases between them. The chain's CDR3 is CASSLSAAGNEQYF. CDR3 coding DNA: TGTGCCAGCAGTTTATCGGCCGCGGGGAACGAGCAGTACTTC.

This chain links TRBV5-1 with TRBJ2-1, with D unresolved. Looked up from germline, CDR1 is SGHRS and CDR2 is YFSETQ. V shed 0 bases and J shed 5 bases, with 9 bases lying between them. The CDR3 spans 14 residues. The CDR3 here is CASSLAGPHNEQFF. The CDR3 nucleotides read TGCGCCAGCAGCTTGGCCGGACCTCACAATGAGCAGTTCTTC. Combining the CDR3 with reference TRBV5-1 and TRBJ2-1 gives the whole variable domain KAGVTQTPRYLIKTRGQQVTLSCSPISGHRSVSWYQQTPGQGLQFLFEYFSETQRNKGNFPGRFSGRQFSNSRSEMNVSTLELGDSALYLCASSLAGPHNEQFFGPGTRLTVL.

V and J are TRBV10-3 and TRBJ2-7; unclear D gene. Trimming left V 2 bases short and J 4 bases short, with 6 bases between. The length of the CDR3 is 12 residues. From germline, CDR1 is ENHRY and CDR2 SYGVKD. Here the CDR3 reads CAISETSYEQYF. The CDR3 nucleotides are TGTGCCATCAGTGAGACTTCATACGAGCAGTACTTC.

This CDR3 reads CATHQGAGYEQYF. Written as DNA, the CDR3 is TGTGCCACTCACCAGGGGGCGGGGTACGAGCAGTACTTC. This chain joins TRBV10-3 and TRBJ2-7; 8 bases are a match to TRBD1. V dropped 10 bases and J dropped 4; count of bases not matched to a gene: 9. The CDR3 is 13 amino acids. Germline values: CDR1 ENHRY, CDR2 SYGVKD.

This chain connects TRBV19 to TRBJ2-2, with 9 bases fitting TRBD2. CDR1 LNHDA and CDR2 SQIVND come from the germline V gene (reference sequence). The trim removed 4 bases at V and 7 bases at J, leaving 4 bases unmatched. This CDR3 spans 14 amino acids. CDR3 region: CASSSGRADGELFF. The CDR3 DNA reads TGTGCCAGTAGTAGCGGGAGGGCCGACGGGGAGCTGTTTTTT.

The rearrangement uses TRBV18 and TRBJ2-7, with 8 bases identical to TRBD1. Germline CDR1 KGHSH, CDR2 LQKENI. This CDR3 is 14 amino acids long. The V and J ends lost 5 bases and 7 bases, in that order; junction bases with no gene match: 10. CDR3 loop: CASSASGQGWEQYF. The DNA for the CDR3 is TGTGCCAGCTCAGCTTCAGGACAGGGTTGGGAGCAGTACTTC.

The chain has TRBV28 and TRBJ1-2; D is perhaps TRBD1 (5 bases). The CDR3 loop spans 14 amino acids. Germline V gives CDR1 MDHEN, CDR2 SYDVKM. Trimming removed 7 bases from V and 8 bases from J, with 20 bases in between. The DNA for the CDR3 is TGTGCCAGCATAATGGAAGGGGCTGTGGGCGGCTACACCTTC. It encodes CASIMEGAVGGYTF.

The chain employs TRBV28 and TRBJ2-6; D gene ambiguous. CDR3 length equals 14 residues. Trimming shortened V by 5 bases and J by 5 bases, and 10 bases separated the two germline ends. Germline V lookup: CDR1 MDHEN, CDR2 SYDVKM. CDR3 sequence (DNA): TGTGCCAGCAGTCCAGCTTCTTGGGCCAACGTCCTGACTTTC. It is translated as CASSPASWANVLTF.

V gene TRBV10-2 combines with J gene TRBJ2-3, with a possible D match to TRBD2 (5 bases). Germline loops: CDR1 WSHSY, CDR2 SAAADI. This CDR3 has 13 residues. Deletions cut 6 bases from V and 0 bases from J, with 7 bases between. The CDR3 DNA follows: TGCGCCAGCAGGGGAGCTAGCACAGATACGCAGTATTTT. Translated, it gives CASRGASTDTQYF.

In DNA form, the CDR3 reads TGCGCCAGCAGCTCAACTTCCCGATCCTACAATGAGCAGTTCTTC. Encoded protein: CASSSTSRSYNEQFF. The chain links TRBV5-1 to TRBJ2-1, with D hard to call. This CDR3 contains 15 residues. In germline, CDR1 is SGHRS, CDR2 YFSETQ. With 3 bases removed from V and 1 base from J, the gap between germline ends came to 11 bases.

The CDR3 region is CASSLEFLSYNEQFF. DNA of the CDR3: TGTGCCAGCAGCTTAGAGTTCCTCTCCTACAATGAGCAGTTCTTC. The V and J genes are TRBV11-2 and TRBJ2-1; D remains ambiguous. Trimming took off 0 bases at V and 0 bases at J, with 6 bases between the two ends. The CDR3 loop spans 15 amino acids. Germline V gene sequence: CDR1 SGHAT, CDR2 FQNNGV. Variable domain in full (rest from reference TRBV11-2 and TRBJ2-1): EAGVAQSPRYKIIEKRQSVAFWCNPISGHATLYWYQQILGQGPKLLIQFQNNGVVDDSQLPKDRFSAERLKGVDSTLKIQPAKLEDSAVYLCASSLEFLSYNEQFFGPGTRLTVL.

The J gene is TRBJ2-1, the V gene TRBV6-1; no clear D gene. The CDR3 length is 13 residues. Germline V gene data show CDR1 as MNHNS and CDR2 as SASEGT. The V end lost 2 bases, the J end lost 3 bases, and 5 bases lay between the germline ends. The CDR3 coding sequence is TGTGCCAGCAGTGAACGGTTCTACAATGAGCAGTTCTTC. Protein: CASSERFYNEQFF.

This chain links TRBV28 with TRBJ1-5; D might be TRBD1 (5 bases). CDR1 and CDR2 (germline): MDHEN, SYDVKM. The CDR3 spans 13 residues. V shed 4 bases and J shed 9 bases, with 13 bases lying between them. The CDR3 loop reads CASSSGLLSPQHF. The CDR3 DNA sequence: TGTGCCAGCAGTTCGGGACTTCTTTCGCCCCAGCATTTT.

This clone appeared once. The V gene is TRBV28, the J gene TRBJ2-7; TRBD2 might be the D (5 bases). The CDR3 has 15 residues. V was pared by 6 bases and J by 2 bases, with 17 bases between. Germline V gives CDR1 MDHEN, CDR2 SYDVKM. CDR3 loop: CASSPGGRGPYEQYF. CDR3 sequence (DNA): TGTGCCAGCAGCCCCGGAGGTAGAGGCCCCTACGAGCAGTACTTC.